Listed below are T cell receptor beta chains from one sample, sequenced in a study of human thymus T cells. Some clones are missing from TCRdb's copy, which holds only in-frame ones; the method was immunoSEQ multiplex PCR. This table holds 40,000 to 45,000 clones, around 94% found once. The sequenced sample consisted of blood. Receptors were obtained from a boy less than two years old with a congenital heart defect but otherwise immunologically healthy. The CDR3 runs from the conserved cysteine through the conserved F or W. Only part of the rows carry a size: once, few, many, or a class if the clone is expanded.

v_call	j_call	clone_size	cdr3_aa
TRBV7-2	TRBJ1-2	NA	CASSLYEDGYTF
TRBV7-9	TRBJ2-5	NA	CASSLRTSWRGQETQYF
TRBV7-9	TRBJ1-2	NA	CASSQGTSGYGYTF
TRBV27	TRBJ1-2	NA	CASSGGAGGYTF
TRBV18	TRBJ2-7	few	CASSPWERYEQYF
TRBV4-2	TRBJ2-7	NA	CASSQEPFSSYEQYF
TRBV19	TRBJ1-2	NA	CASRQGAPNYGYTF
TRBV9	TRBJ1-1	NA	CASSPQTLNTEAFF
TRBV21-1	TRBJ2-1	NA	CASSRLNEQFF
TRBV15	TRBJ2-7	NA	CATSRDIAGGSYEQYF
TRBV27	TRBJ2-1	NA	CASSLYNEQFF
TRBV13	TRBJ2-3	NA	CASSWTSEDTQYF
TRBV2	TRBJ1-6	NA	CASRTRENSPLHF
TRBV9	TRBJ1-2	NA	CASSSYGTGVNYGYTF
TRBV28	TRBJ1-4	NA	CASSWDANEKLFF
TRBV6-1	TRBJ2-2	once	CASSRESTGELFF
TRBV7-9	TRBJ2-6	NA	CASSLTGSGANVLTF
TRBV28	TRBJ1-1	NA	CASREARTGDTEAFF
TRBV9	TRBJ1-1	NA	CASSGTSIRGTEAFF
TRBV30	TRBJ2-5	NA	CAWSFTGGETQYF
TRBV10-3	TRBJ2-1	NA	CAISALGSGGPAPGHNEQFF
TRBV4-1	TRBJ2-1	NA	CASSPVGRKPSSYNEQFF
TRBV5-1	TRBJ1-4	NA	CASSPQGAGGEKLFF
TRBV6-5	TRBJ1-1	once	CASTPLRGRNTEAFF
TRBV7-8	TRBJ2-1	NA	CASSLGPGTGDNEQFF
TRBV2	TRBJ1-1	few	CASAGQLNTEAFF
TRBV10-3	TRBJ2-4	NA	CAISERAGLAKNIQYF
TRBV6-5	TRBJ2-5	NA	CASSPWIQETQYF
TRBV28	TRBJ2-3	NA	CASSLTDTQYF
TRBV19	TRBJ1-6	NA	CASRRVEGRSSYNSPLHF
TRBV11-3	TRBJ2-3	once	CASSQGSGQYF
TRBV15	TRBJ2-3	NA	CATSRDPRTDTQYF